The 28 T cell receptor beta chains below come from one sample, sequenced in a study of shared clonotypes between healthy human individuals. Assay: immunoSEQ multiplex PCR; the TCRdb copy retains only in-frame clones and omits some. The table has some 2.3 million clones, more than 80% seen once. The sample comprised naive CD4+ T cells from PBMCs. This sample's subset: CD45RA+ positively selected. The receptors were sampled from a man between 18 and 35 years old in good health. Some clones in this sample may be carry-over from other donors' samples.

This rearrangement joins TRBV10-1 to TRBJ2-6; 7 positions match TRBD2. Germline lookup yields CDR1 WNHNN and CDR2 SYGVQD (reference sequence). After removal of 2 bases from V and 2 bases from J, the junction contained 6 bases not matched to a gene. This CDR3 region has 17 residues. DNA for the CDR3: TGCGCCAGCAGTGAGGAGGCGGGGGTGACTGGGGCCAACGTCCTGACTTTC. Translation: CASSEEAGVTGANVLTF.

A remark on this clone: Other DNA variants within this sample encode the same CDR3. The J gene is TRBJ2-5, the V gene TRBV5-1; D is unclear. The V and J ends lost 1 base and 1 base respectively, with 8 bases between them. Germline CDR1 and CDR2: SGHRS and YFSETQ. The CDR3 runs 14 residues. The CDR3: CASSLLGFQETQYF. CDR3 nucleotide sequence: TGCGCCAGCAGCTTGTTAGGGTTCCAAGAGACCCAGTACTTC.

V usage is TRBV11-3 and J usage is TRBJ2-5; no clear D gene. The CDR3 sequence is 12 residues long. Germline loops: CDR1 SGHNT, CDR2 YENEEA. The V end lost 5 bases, the J end lost 2 bases, and 6 bases lay between the germline ends. CDR3 region: CASSKTQETQYF. In DNA form, the CDR3 reads TGTGCCAGCAGCAAAACACAAGAGACCCAGTACTTC.

The rearrangement joins TRBV18 to TRBJ1-1, with D possibly being TRBD1 (6 bases). V was shortened by 5 bases and J by 0 bases, with 10 bases between the two germline ends. CDR1 and CDR2 from the germline V gene are KGHSH and LQKENI. The CDR3 is 14 residues long. Here the CDR3 DNA reads TGTGCCAGCTCAGGGACAAGTATGAACACTGAAGCTTTCTTT. It specifies CASSGTSMNTEAFF. The complete variable domain, with remaining parts taken from reference TRBV18 and TRBJ1-1, reads NAGVMQNPRHLVRRRGQEARLRCSPMKGHSHVYWYRQLPEEGLKFMVYLQKENIIDESGMPKERFSAEFPKEGPSILRIQQVVRGDSAAYFCASSGTSMNTEAFFGQGTRLTVV.

The chain combines TRBV18 with TRBJ2-1; D uncertain. The germline V gene encodes CDR1 KGHSH and CDR2 LQKENI. The CDR3 extends over 14 amino acids. V gave up 1 base and J gave up 3 bases, with 7 bases separating them. CDR3 DNA sequence: TGTGCCAGCTCACCACAATCGGGCTACAATGAGCAGTTCTTC. Protein product: CASSPQSGYNEQFF.

This chain links TRBV6-1 with TRBJ2-2, with D perhaps TRBD1 (5 bases). Trimming removed 1 base from V and 0 bases from J, with 9 bases in between. The germline V gene encodes CDR1 MNHNS and CDR2 SASEGT. CDR3 length: 16 amino acids. The CDR3 here is CASSEVGVPNTGELFF. CDR3 DNA sequence: TGTGCCAGCAGTGAAGTAGGGGTCCCGAACACCGGGGAGCTGTTTTTT.

This clone has only one observation. The chain uses TRBV28 and TRBJ2-5, with TRBD2 identical over 16 bases. The CDR3 runs 17 residues. Germline V gene data show CDR1 as MDHEN and CDR2 as SYDVKM. Germline trimming cut 4 bases from V and 4 bases from J; bases unmatched to any gene: 6. CDR3 sequence: CASSSRGLAGGPETQYF. CDR3 DNA: TGTGCCAGCAGTTCGAGGGGACTAGCGGGAGGGCCAGAGACCCAGTACTTC.

The V call is TRBV9, the J call TRBJ2-7; no definite D call. V was clipped by 0 bases and J by 2 bases, with 9 bases between them. The CDR3 is made up of 14 amino acids. CDR1 and CDR2 (germline): SGDLS, YYNGEE. CDR3 DNA: TGTGCCAGCAGCGTAGTCGGCAGAACCTACGAGCAGTACTTC. Its protein product is CASSVVGRTYEQYF.

The chain joins TRBV5-1 to TRBJ2-1; D is uncertain. V lost 4 bases and J 7 bases, leaving 21 bases between the germline ends. Germline CDR1 and CDR2: SGHRS and YFSETQ. The CDR3 extends over 16 amino acids. CDR3 in amino acids: CASSPRQSAAYNEQFF. The CDR3 nucleotides are TGCGCCAGCAGCCCCCGGCAGTCCGCCGCTTATAATGAGCAGTTCTTC.

J is TRBJ2-5 and V is TRBV30, with unresolved D. From germline, CDR1 is GTSNPN and CDR2 SVGIG (reference sequence). V was trimmed by 3 bases and J by 7 bases, leaving 15 bases between them. This CDR3 comprises 13 residues. CDR3 DNA: TGTGCCTGGAGGAGGATGGCGGTGGGGACCCAGTACTTC. Translation: CAWRRMAVGTQYF. Full variable domain (outside the CDR3, taken from reference TRBV30 and TRBJ2-5): SQTIHQWPATLVQPVGSPLSLECTVEGTSNPNLYWYRQAAGRGLQLLFYSVGIGQISSEVPQNLSASRPQDRQFILSSKKLLLSDSGFYLCAWRRMAVGTQYFGPGTRLLVL.

The sample holds one count of this clone. The rearrangement links TRBV19 to TRBJ1-1; no firm D call. The CDR3 is made up of 13 amino acids. Germline values: CDR1 LNHDA, CDR2 SQIVND (reference sequence). Deletions cut 7 bases from V and 0 bases from J, with 9 bases between. The CDR3 reads CASISRVNTEAFF. CDR3 sequence (DNA): TGTGCCAGTATTAGCAGAGTGAACACTGAAGCTTTCTTT.

This sequence joins TRBV30 and TRBJ2-7; no clear D. The germline V gene has CDR1 GTSNPN and CDR2 SVGIG (reference sequence). V dropped 5 bases and J dropped 3 bases, with 14 bases sitting between them. This CDR3 contains 13 residues. CDR3 coding DNA: TGTGCCTGGGCCAGAAAGGCTGGCTACGAGCAGTACTTC. It is translated as CAWARKAGYEQYF.

The chain links TRBV5-1 to TRBJ1-1; D uncertain. This CDR3 is built from 14 residues. Germline assignment: CDR1 SGHRS and CDR2 YFSETQ. V gave up 2 bases and J gave up 0 bases, with 8 bases separating them. The CDR3 DNA is TGCGCCAGCAGCTTCGGCGATCTGAACACTGAAGCTTTCTTT. Translating gives CASSFGDLNTEAFF.

The rearrangement links TRBV2 to TRBJ1-1; D uncertain. Germline loops: CDR1 SNHLY, CDR2 FYNNEI. V was cut by 6 bases and J by 5 bases, with 13 bases left in between. The CDR3 is made up of 13 amino acids. The CDR3 DNA follows: TGTGCCAGCAGAAACTCCCGAGGGACTGAAGCTTTCTTT. Translated: CASRNSRGTEAFF.

This clone was seen once. The rearrangement joins TRBV6-1 to TRBJ2-3, with unresolved D. Germline CDR1 reads MNHNS; CDR2 reads SASEGT. V was shortened by 4 bases and J by 0 bases, with 5 bases between the two germline ends. The CDR3 consists of 13 residues. CDR3 DNA: TGTGCCAGCAGTGCTGGGAGCACAGATACGCAGTATTTT. Translating it yields CASSAGSTDTQYF.

A single count supports this clone. The CDR3 nucleotides are TGTGCCAGCAGCCCGAGGACAGCCTTGAACACTGAAGCTTTCTTT. Its protein is CASSPRTALNTEAFF. The chain is built from TRBV5-4 and TRBJ1-1; D perhaps matches TRBD1 (6 bases). Germline V gene lookup returns CDR1 SGHNT and CDR2 YYREEE (reference sequence). The CDR3 is 15 residues long. Trimming stripped 4 bases from V and 0 bases from J, with 13 bases between.

The chain links TRBV19 to TRBJ2-4; D perhaps matches TRBD1 (6 bases). Germline CDR1 LNHDA, CDR2 SQIVND (reference sequence). V lost 6 bases to trimming and J lost 11 bases, with 14 bases between them. This CDR3 contains 12 residues. In DNA form, the CDR3 reads TGTGCCAGTAGGGCCCAGGGGTCGGTTCAGTACTTC. Amino acids: CASRAQGSVQYF.

V gene TRBV19 combines with J gene TRBJ2-5; D might be TRBD1 (6 bases). This CDR3 has 13 residues. The germline V and J ends were trimmed by 6 bases and 4 bases, with 12 bases remaining between them. Germline loops: CDR1 LNHDA, CDR2 SQIVND (reference sequence). In DNA form, the CDR3 reads TGTGCCAGTAGCACACAGGGAGTAGAGACCCAGTACTTC. Amino acid sequence: CASSTQGVETQYF.

V gene TRBV27 combines with J gene TRBJ2-5; either TRBD1 or TRBD2 may fit D (6 bases each). There are 15 residues in the CDR3. The V end was cut by 8 bases, the J end by 7 bases, with 23 bases between. Germline CDR1 reads MNHEY; CDR2 reads SMNVEV (reference sequence). DNA of the CDR3: TGTGCCAGCGGGTCGTTAGGGGGGATTCAGTCGACCCAGTACTTC. Translation gives CASGSLGGIQSTQYF.

The rearrangement joins TRBV7-9 to TRBJ1-1, with D tentatively TRBD1 (5 bases). V lost 4 bases and J 4 bases, leaving 13 bases between the germline ends. Germline V gene data show CDR1 as SEHNR and CDR2 as FQNEAQ (reference sequence). The CDR3 has 14 residues. CDR3 bases: TGTGCCAGCAGCTCTCAGGGAGGGAGCACTGAAGCTTTCTTT. This sequence encodes CASSSQGGSTEAFF.

The count of this clone is one. The chain uses TRBV6-1 and TRBJ1-2; TRBD1 matches 9 bases. The trim removed 2 bases at V and 4 bases at J, leaving 5 bases unmatched. This CDR3 is built from 15 residues. Per the germline V gene, CDR1 is MNHNS and CDR2 is SASEGT. CDR3 loop: CASSELPTGGYGYTF. For the CDR3, the DNA is TGTGCCAGCAGTGAACTACCGACAGGGGGCTATGGCTACACCTTC.

This clone was found once. The chain carries TRBV7-8 and TRBJ2-7; 9 nucleotides align to TRBD2. CDR1 and CDR2 (germline): SGHVS, FQNEAQ. CDR3 length equals 17 residues. The V segment lost 5 bases and the J segment 1 base; nucleotides outside the gene matches: 12. The CDR3 region is CASSPLFGREGSYEQYF. The CDR3 DNA sequence: TGTGCCAGCAGCCCCCTCTTTGGGCGGGAGGGTTCCTACGAGCAGTACTTC. Supplemented by reference TRBV7-8 and TRBJ2-7, the full variable domain reads GAGVSQSPRYKVAKRGQDVALRCDPISGHVSLFWYQQALGQGPEFLTYFQNEAQLDKSGLPSDRFFAERPEGSVSTLKIQRTQQEDSAVYLCASSPLFGREGSYEQYFGPGTRLTVT.

The V and J genes are TRBV27 and TRBJ1-4; D might be TRBD1 (6 bases). Germline CDR1 is MNHEY and CDR2 is SMNVEV (reference sequence). V was clipped by 5 bases and J by 0 bases, with 10 bases between them. This CDR3 region has 15 residues. CDR3 nucleotide sequence: TGTGCCAGCAGTCCATGGACAGCAACTAATGAAAAACTGTTTTTT. Translation: CASSPWTATNEKLFF.

About this clone itself: Within the sample, other DNA sequences also encode this same CDR3. V usage is TRBV7-3 and J usage is TRBJ1-1; the D is unclear. Trimming shortened V by 5 bases and J by 1 base, and 8 bases separated the two germline ends. The germline CDR1 and CDR2 sequences are SGHTA and FQGTGA. This CDR3 has 13 amino acids. CDR3 region: CASSPSPNTEAFF. DNA for the CDR3: TGTGCCAGCAGCCCCAGCCCGAACACTGAAGCTTTCTTT. The whole variable domain, remainder taken from reference TRBV7-3 and TRBJ1-1, is GAGVSQTPSNKVTEKGKYVELRCDPISGHTALYWYRQSLGQGPEFLIYFQGTGAADDSGLPNDRFFAVRPEGSVSTLKIQRTERGDSAVYLCASSPSPNTEAFFGQGTRLTVV.

The V and J genes are TRBV7-8 and TRBJ2-7, with 10 bases lining up with TRBD2. The germline CDR1 and CDR2 sequences are SGHVS and FQNEAQ. The CDR3 has 17 amino acids. J lost 2 bases, V lost 0 bases, and 7 bases had no gene match. The DNA for the CDR3 is TGTGCCAGCAGCTTAGCACCGGGACTAGCGTCCACCTACGAGCAGTACTTC. Protein product: CASSLAPGLASTYEQYF. Drawing the rest from reference TRBV7-8 and TRBJ2-7, the complete variable domain is GAGVSQSPRYKVAKRGQDVALRCDPISGHVSLFWYQQALGQGPEFLTYFQNEAQLDKSGLPSDRFFAERPEGSVSTLKIQRTQQEDSAVYLCASSLAPGLASTYEQYFGPGTRLTVT.

The genes are TRBV19 and TRBJ2-6; the match to TRBD1 covers 7 bases. The CDR3 is made up of 17 amino acids. CDR1 and CDR2 from the germline V gene are LNHDA and SQIVND (reference sequence). After removal of 4 bases from V and 0 bases from J, the junction contained 6 bases not matched to a gene. CDR3 protein: CASSKGARGSGANVLTF. CDR3 in DNA: TGTGCCAGTAGTAAGGGGGCACGGGGCTCTGGGGCCAACGTCCTGACTTTC.

The chain joins TRBV28 to TRBJ2-2, with D hard to call. Trimming took 1 base from V and 1 from J, leaving 7 bases between them. CDR1 is MDHEN and CDR2 is SYDVKM in the germline V gene. The CDR3 length is 15 residues. The CDR3 reads CASSLYPENTGELFF. In DNA, the CDR3 is TGTGCCAGCAGTTTATACCCGGAGAACACCGGGGAGCTGTTTTTT.

The rearrangement links TRBV5-4 to TRBJ1-1, with TRBD1 as a possible D gene (5 bases). The CDR3 runs 13 residues. The ends were cut back, 0 bases at V and 10 bases at J, with 13 bases in the middle. Germline V CDR1 and CDR2: SGHNT, YYREEE (reference sequence). CDR3 amino acids: CASSLGGTAGAFF. The CDR3 nucleotides are TGTGCCAGCAGCTTGGGGGGGACTGCGGGAGCTTTCTTT. Together with reference TRBV5-4 and TRBJ1-1, the CDR3 gives the full variable domain: ETGVTQSPTHLIKTRGQQVTLRCSSQSGHNTVSWYQQALGQGPQFIFQYYREEENGRGNFPPRFSGLQFPNYSSELNVNALELDDSALYLCASSLGGTAGAFFGQGTRLTVV.